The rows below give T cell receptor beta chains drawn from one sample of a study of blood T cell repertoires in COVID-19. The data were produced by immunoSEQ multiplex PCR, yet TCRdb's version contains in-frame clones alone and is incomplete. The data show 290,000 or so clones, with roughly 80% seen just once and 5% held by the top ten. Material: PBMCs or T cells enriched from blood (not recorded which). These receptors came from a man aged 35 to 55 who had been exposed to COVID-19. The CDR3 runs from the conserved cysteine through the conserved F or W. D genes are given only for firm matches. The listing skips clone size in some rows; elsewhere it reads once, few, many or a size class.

TGTGCCAGCAGCTTACAGGGCTCTCGGTTGGCCGGGGAGCTGTTTTTT CASSLQGSRLAGELFF NA TRBJ2-2 TRBV11-2 NA
TGTGCCAGCAGCGTATCTGCGGGAGGCCACGAGCAGTACTTC CASSVSAGGHEQYF NA TRBJ2-7 TRBV9 TRBD2
TGTGCCAGCAGTTCCCGCCGACTCACAGATACGCAGTATTTT CASSSRRLTDTQYF once TRBJ2-3 TRBV27 NA
TGTGCCAGCAGCGCACTCACAGGGGGCTACAATGAGCAGTTCTTC CASSALTGGYNEQFF NA TRBJ2-1 TRBV5-4 TRBD1
TGTGCCAGTAGTATCCAGGGAACCGAAGCTTTCTTT CASSIQGTEAFF few TRBJ1-1 TRBV19 NA
TGTGCCAGTAACTCCCCCGGGACTAAGTATCATTTT CASNSPGTKYHF NA TRBJ2-3 TRBV19 TRBD2
TGTGCCAGCAGCTTAAACCGGGCGGGACTACCGTCAGATACGCAGTATTTT CASSLNRAGLPSDTQYF NA TRBJ2-3 TRBV7-3 TRBD2
TGTGCCACCAGCACTCTGGGACTAGGTTTAGGTGAGACCCAGTACTTC CATSTLGLGLGETQYF NA TRBJ2-5 TRBV15 TRBD2
TGTGCCAGCAGCTTAGGTACGGGTTTCACAGATACGCAGTATTTT CASSLGTGFTDTQYF NA TRBJ2-3 TRBV7-3 NA
TGTGCCAGCAGCGCCGGGACAGGCGTCAATCAGCCCCAGCATTTT CASSAGTGVNQPQHF NA TRBJ1-5 TRBV9 TRBD1
TGTGCCATCAGAGAACAGGGTCACACTGAAGCTTTCTTT CAIREQGHTEAFF NA TRBJ1-1 TRBV10-3 NA
TGTGCCAGCAGCGGACGCCCGGCGGGGGTAGCGGGAGCGGAGACCCAGTACTTC CASSGRPAGVAGAETQYF NA TRBJ2-5 TRBV9 TRBD2
TGCGCCAGCCAATCTAGCGGGAGTAACAATGAGCAGTTCTTC CASQSSGSNNEQFF NA TRBJ2-1 TRBV5-1 TRBD2
TGCGCCAGCAGCCAAGTTCCGCGGGAGGACAATGAGCAGTTCTTC CASSQVPREDNEQFF NA TRBJ2-1 TRBV4-1 TRBD2
TGTGCCAGCAGTGTACAGGCCCTCTCTGGGGCCAACGTCCTGACTTTC CASSVQALSGANVLTF NA TRBJ2-6 TRBV2 NA
TGTGCTAGTGCCAACTCAGTACGCGGGAGCCCCACTTCCTACAATGAGCAGTTCTTC CASANSVRGSPTSYNEQFF NA TRBJ2-1 TRBV12-5 TRBD2
TGTGCCAGCATCGACAGTAACAATGAGCAGTTCTTC CASIDSNNEQFF many TRBJ2-1 TRBV6-5 NA
TGTGCCAGCAGCCATATAGCGGTTCCCTCCTACAATGAGCAGTTCTTC CASSHIAVPSYNEQFF NA TRBJ2-1 TRBV14 NA
TGTGCCAGTAGCCCTGGGACAGACGAAAAACTGTTTTTT CASSPGTDEKLFF few TRBJ1-4 TRBV19 TRBD1
TGTGCCAGCAGGGCAAATGAAAAACTGTTTTTT CASRANEKLFF NA TRBJ1-4 TRBV2 NA
TGTGCCAGCAGCTTAGAAGGGACAGCAATGAACACTGAAGCTTTCTTT CASSLEGTAMNTEAFF NA TRBJ1-1 TRBV9 TRBD1
TGTGCCACCAGTGATACTTACCACCTCGGGGAGCTGTTTTTT CATSDTYHLGELFF NA TRBJ2-2 TRBV24-1 NA
TGTGCCAGCAGCCCAGATCCAGGGGGCGGGGGCTACACCTTC CASSPDPGGGGYTF few TRBJ1-2 TRBV7-9 TRBD1
TGTGCCAGCAGCCCGGCGGGGTACGAGCAGTACTTC CASSPAGYEQYF NA TRBJ2-7 TRBV5-5 NA
TGTGCCTGGAGTACAACAGGGGTCCATGGCTACACCTTC CAWSTTGVHGYTF NA TRBJ1-2 TRBV30 TRBD1
TGTGCCAGCAGTTATCCATCACAGAGACTGAACACTGAAGCTTTCTTT CASSYPSQRLNTEAFF NA TRBJ1-1 TRBV6-5 NA
TGTGCCTCACTTGGTCCTTCCCCAACTAAATACGAGCAGTACTTC CASLGPSPTKYEQYF once TRBJ2-7 TRBV27 NA
TGTGCCAGCAGCTTCAGCGACGGAGCCGAGCAGTACTTC CASSFSDGAEQYF NA TRBJ2-7 TRBV11-3 NA
TGTGCCAGCAGACCCAGCGGGAGCACAGATACGCAGTATTTT CASRPSGSTDTQYF NA TRBJ2-3 TRBV3-1/TRBV3-2 NA
TGTGCCATCAGTGCCAATACAGGGGGCGCGGGTGGCTACACCTTC CAISANTGGAGGYTF NA TRBJ1-2 TRBV10-3 TRBD1
TGTGCCAGCTCACTCAGGACAGGAAACACAGATACGCAGTATTTT CASSLRTGNTDTQYF once TRBJ2-3 TRBV18 TRBD1
TGCAGCGTTGAAGTTTCCCGACAATTCTACGAGCAGTACTTC CSVEVSRQFYEQYF few TRBJ2-7 TRBV29-1 NA
TGTGCCAGCAGCGCGTGGGGGCTTGTTGGCAGGGGCTCTGGAAACACCATATATTTT CASSAWGLVGRGSGNTIYF NA TRBJ1-3 TRBV9 NA
TGTGCCAGCAGAAGGACTAGCGGGAGAGGGTGGGCAGATACGCAGTATTTT CASRRTSGRGWADTQYF NA TRBJ2-3 TRBV25-1 TRBD2
TGCGCCAGCAGCTTGGCGGCTAGCGCAGGCAATGAGCAGTTCTTC CASSLAASAGNEQFF NA TRBJ2-1 TRBV5-1 NA
TGTGCCAGCAGCTCCCCCATCGGCTCCTACGAGCAGTACTTC CASSSPIGSYEQYF NA TRBJ2-7 TRBV28 NA
TGTGCCAGCTGGACAGGGTTTGATGGCTACACCTTC CASWTGFDGYTF NA TRBJ1-2 TRBV2 TRBD1
TGTGCCAGCCATGAGCGGGGGCGGAACACCGGGGAGCTGTTTTTT CASHERGRNTGELFF NA TRBJ2-2 TRBV6-5 TRBD2
TGTGCCAGCAGCTTGGAACGGTACAATCAGCCCCAGCATTTT CASSLERYNQPQHF NA TRBJ1-5 TRBV5-5 NA
TGTGCCAGCAGCCAAGTTGGCCAGGGGAACACCGGGGAGCTGTTTTTT CASSQVGQGNTGELFF once TRBJ2-2 TRBV3-1/TRBV3-2 NA
TGTGCCACGGGGACTAGGCTTCTCTCCTACAATGAGCAGTTCTTC CATGTRLLSYNEQFF NA TRBJ2-1 TRBV28 TRBD2
TGTGCCAGCTCACCCGGGACAGGGCAGGGCGGTGAAAAACTGTTTTTT CASSPGTGQGGEKLFF NA TRBJ1-4 TRBV18 TRBD1
TGCGCCAGCAGCCAAATGGGGGACAGGCAAAACATTCAGTACTTC CASSQMGDRQNIQYF NA TRBJ2-4 TRBV4-1 TRBD1
TGTGCCAGTAGTGGGGAGGCAAATTCACCCCTCCACTTT CASSGEANSPLHF NA TRBJ1-6 TRBV19 NA
TGTGCCATCAGTCTAATGAGGGAAGAGACCCAGTACTTC CAISLMREETQYF NA TRBJ2-5 TRBV10-3 NA
TGTGCCAGCAGGAGGTTGCCGAGGGCCAACACTGAAGCTTTCTTT CASRRLPRANTEAFF NA TRBJ1-1 TRBV6-5 NA
TGTGCCAGCAGCCCCCGGTTGACTAGCTCCTACGAGCAGTACTTC CASSPRLTSSYEQYF NA TRBJ2-7 TRBV7-9 NA
TGTGCCAGCAACGACAGGGCGTCCTACAATGAGCAGTTCTTC CASNDRASYNEQFF NA TRBJ2-1 TRBV27 TRBD1
TGCGCCAGCAGTGAGGGGTTTCGCGGGAGGGCCACTGCAGATACGCAGTATTTT CASSEGFRGRATADTQYF NA TRBJ2-3 TRBV10-1 TRBD2
TGCGCCAGCAGCTTATCGGGTCAGGGGGTCCAAGAGACCCAGTACTTC CASSLSGQGVQETQYF NA TRBJ2-5 TRBV5-1 TRBD1
TGTGCCAGCAGTGAAGCAGGCAGCGGGAGACGAGAGACCCAGTACTTC CASSEAGSGRRETQYF NA TRBJ2-5 TRBV6-1 TRBD2
TGTGCCAGCCGACGGGACAGTCGCACAGATACGCAGTATTTT CASRRDSRTDTQYF NA TRBJ2-3 TRBV2 TRBD1
TGTGCCAGCAGCTCACTCGCGGGACAGGGAAAAGAGACCCAGTACTTC CASSSLAGQGKETQYF NA TRBJ2-5 TRBV5-6 TRBD1
TGCGCCAGCGCCCCCGGGACAGGGTATTTGGAGACCCAGTACTTC CASAPGTGYLETQYF NA TRBJ2-5 TRBV10-2 TRBD1
TGTGCCAGCAGCTTAACATCACTAGCGGGAGGTTCCAATGAGCAGTTCTTC CASSLTSLAGGSNEQFF NA TRBJ2-1 TRBV7-3 TRBD2